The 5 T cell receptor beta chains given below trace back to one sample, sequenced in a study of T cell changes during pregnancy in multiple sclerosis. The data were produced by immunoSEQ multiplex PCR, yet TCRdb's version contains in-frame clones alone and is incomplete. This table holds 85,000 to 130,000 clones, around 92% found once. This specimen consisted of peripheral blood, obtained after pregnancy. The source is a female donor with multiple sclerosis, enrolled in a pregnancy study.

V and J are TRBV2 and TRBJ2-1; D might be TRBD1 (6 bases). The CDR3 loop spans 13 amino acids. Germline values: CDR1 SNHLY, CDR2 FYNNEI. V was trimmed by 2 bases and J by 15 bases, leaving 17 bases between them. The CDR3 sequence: CASSEWTDFGWFF. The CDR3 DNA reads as TGTGCCAGCAGTGAATGGACAGACTTCGGATGGTTCTTC.

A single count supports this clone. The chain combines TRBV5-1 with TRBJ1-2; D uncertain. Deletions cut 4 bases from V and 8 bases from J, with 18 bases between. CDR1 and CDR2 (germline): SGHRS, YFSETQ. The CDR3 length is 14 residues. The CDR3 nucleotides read TGCGCCAGCAGCCCAGACACCCAACCCCGCGGCTACACCTTC. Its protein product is CASSPDTQPRGYTF. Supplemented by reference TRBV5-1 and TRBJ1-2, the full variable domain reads KAGVTQTPRYLIKTRGQQVTLSCSPISGHRSVSWYQQTPGQGLQFLFEYFSETQRNKGNFPGRFSGRQFSNSRSEMNVSTLELGDSALYLCASSPDTQPRGYTFGSGTRLTVV.

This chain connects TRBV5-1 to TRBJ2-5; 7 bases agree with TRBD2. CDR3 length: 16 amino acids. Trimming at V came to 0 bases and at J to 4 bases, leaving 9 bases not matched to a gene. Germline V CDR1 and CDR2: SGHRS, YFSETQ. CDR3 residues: CASSLGPGGVGETQYF. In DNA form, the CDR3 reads TGCGCCAGCAGCTTGGGCCCGGGGGGAGTAGGAGAGACCCAGTACTTC.

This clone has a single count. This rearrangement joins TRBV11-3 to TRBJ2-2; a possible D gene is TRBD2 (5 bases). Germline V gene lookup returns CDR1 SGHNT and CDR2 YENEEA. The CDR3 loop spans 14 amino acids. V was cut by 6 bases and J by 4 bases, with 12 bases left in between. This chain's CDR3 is CASSFSGTTGELFF. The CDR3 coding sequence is TGTGCCAGCAGTTTCAGCGGAACCACCGGGGAGCTGTTTTTT.

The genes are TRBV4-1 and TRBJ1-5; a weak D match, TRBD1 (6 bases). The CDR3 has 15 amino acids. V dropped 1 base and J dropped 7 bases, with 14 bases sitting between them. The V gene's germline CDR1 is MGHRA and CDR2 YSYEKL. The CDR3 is CASSQGVQGWQPQHF. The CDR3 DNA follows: TGCGCCAGCAGCCAAGGGGTTCAGGGGTGGCAGCCCCAGCATTTT.